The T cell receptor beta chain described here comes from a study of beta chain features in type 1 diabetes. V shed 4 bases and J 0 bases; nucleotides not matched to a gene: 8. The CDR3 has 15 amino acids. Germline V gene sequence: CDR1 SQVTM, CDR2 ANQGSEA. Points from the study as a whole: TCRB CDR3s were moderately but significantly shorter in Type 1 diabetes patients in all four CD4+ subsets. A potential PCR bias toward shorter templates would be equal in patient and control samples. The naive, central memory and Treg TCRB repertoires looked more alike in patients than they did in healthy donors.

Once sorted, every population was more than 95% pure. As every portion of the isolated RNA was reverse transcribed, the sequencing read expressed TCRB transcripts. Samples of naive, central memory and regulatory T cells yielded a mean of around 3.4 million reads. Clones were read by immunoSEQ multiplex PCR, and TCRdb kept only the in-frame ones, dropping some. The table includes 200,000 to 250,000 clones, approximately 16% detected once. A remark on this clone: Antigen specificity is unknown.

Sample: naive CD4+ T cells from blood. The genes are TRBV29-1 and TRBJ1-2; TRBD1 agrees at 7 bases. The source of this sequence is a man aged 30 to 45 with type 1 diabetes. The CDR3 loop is CSVGTGIYPNYGYTF. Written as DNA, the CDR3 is TGCAGCGTTGGGACAGGAATATATCCTAACTATGGCTACACCTTC. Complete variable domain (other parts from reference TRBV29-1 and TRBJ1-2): SAVISQKPSRDICQRGTSLTIQCQVDSQVTMMFWYRQQPGQSLTLIATANQGSEATYESGFVIDKFPISRPNLTFSTLTVSNMSPEDSSIYLCSVGTGIYPNYGYTFGSGTRLTVV.